This T cell receptor beta chain is from a study of blood T cell repertoires in COVID-19. Clones were sequenced by immunoSEQ multiplex PCR, and TCRdb holds only the in-frame ones, with some missing. The sample lists roughly 21,000 clones, roughly 89% occurring once. The V and J ends lost 7 bases and 4 bases, in that order; junction bases with no gene match: 3. The CDR3 spans 14 residues. CDR1 and CDR2 from the germline V gene are SNHLY and FYNNEI. The sequence was collected from a man in his sixties or seventies with active COVID-19. The chain is built from TRBV2 and TRBJ2-1; 11 bases agree with TRBD2. The sequencing input was peripheral blood. The DNA for the CDR3 is TGTGCCAGCACCTGGACTAGCGGGTACAATGAGCAGTTCTTC. It specifies CASTWTSGYNEQFF.